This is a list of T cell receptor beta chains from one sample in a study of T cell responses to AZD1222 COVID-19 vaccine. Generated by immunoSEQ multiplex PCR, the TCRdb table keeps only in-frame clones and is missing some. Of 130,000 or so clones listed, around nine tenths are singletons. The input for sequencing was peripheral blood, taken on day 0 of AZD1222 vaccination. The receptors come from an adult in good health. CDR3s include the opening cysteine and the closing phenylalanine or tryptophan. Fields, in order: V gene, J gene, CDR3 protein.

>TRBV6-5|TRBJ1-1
CASRDNTEAFF
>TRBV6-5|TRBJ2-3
CASQKISTDTQYF
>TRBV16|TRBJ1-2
CASSQSGPLTGDGYTF
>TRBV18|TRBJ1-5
CASSPETGEVLPQHF
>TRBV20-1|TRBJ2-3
CSAPLDTQYF
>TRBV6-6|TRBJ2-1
CASAIGTGAANEQFF
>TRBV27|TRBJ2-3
CASSPDLGQKRGTQYF
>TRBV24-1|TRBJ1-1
CATSDLQTGLNTEAFF
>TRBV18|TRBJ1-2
CASSPLQGVGGYTF
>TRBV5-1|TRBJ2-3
CASSLAGDTQYF
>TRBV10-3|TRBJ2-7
CATRTVLNEQYF
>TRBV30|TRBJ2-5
CAWRGQGALETQYF
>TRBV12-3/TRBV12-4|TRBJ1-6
CASHLDPYAPLHF
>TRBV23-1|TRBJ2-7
CASPPRAVDYEQYF
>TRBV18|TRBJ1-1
CASSPRSRREKNTEAFF
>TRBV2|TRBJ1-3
CASSEGAEVRLGGNTIYF
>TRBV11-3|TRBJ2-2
CASSFNTGELFF
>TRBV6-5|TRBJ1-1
CASRSQGNTEAFF
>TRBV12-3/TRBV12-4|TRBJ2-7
CASSFSEYEQYF
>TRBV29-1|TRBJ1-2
CSGSGNRGGVYGYTF
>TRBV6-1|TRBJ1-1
CASSEIRGMNTEAFF
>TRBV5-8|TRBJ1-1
CASSPQLRLEAFF
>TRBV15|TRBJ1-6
CATSRTGDLSPLHF
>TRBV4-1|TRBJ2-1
CASSQVLDEQFF
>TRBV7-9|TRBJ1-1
CASSLNMEAEAFF
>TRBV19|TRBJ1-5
CASNNWSNQPQHF
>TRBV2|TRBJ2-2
CAGIQTNTGELFF
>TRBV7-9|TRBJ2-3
CASSPDELGTDTQYF
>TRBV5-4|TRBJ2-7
CASSLASRTYEQYF
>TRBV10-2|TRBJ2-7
CASKTGGYRDEQYF
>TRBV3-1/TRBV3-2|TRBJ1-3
CASLGGNRGDHTIYF
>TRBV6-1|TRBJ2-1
CASSEVLRGQVNNEQFF
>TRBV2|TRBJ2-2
CASSGKTGLNTGELFF
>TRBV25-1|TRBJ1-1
CASSEGGRTEAFF
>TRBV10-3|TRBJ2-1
CAATPGTRTYNEQFF
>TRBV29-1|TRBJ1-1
CSVEARHPDRPLNTEAFF
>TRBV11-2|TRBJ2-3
CASRPPTVSKDTQYF
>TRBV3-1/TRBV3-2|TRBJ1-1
CASSLGNPNTEAFF
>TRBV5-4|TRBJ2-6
CASSLDLPGANVLTF
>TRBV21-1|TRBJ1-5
CASSKDTSNQPQHF
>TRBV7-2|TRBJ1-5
CASSWEQGPWPQHF
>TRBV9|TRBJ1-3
CASSVDRDQGNTIYF
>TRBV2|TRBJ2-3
CASTRQGGPDTQYF
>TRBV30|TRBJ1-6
CAWAQGWNSPLHF
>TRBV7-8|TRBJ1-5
CASSPDRGRGQPQHF
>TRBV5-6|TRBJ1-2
CASSPAEAGGYTF
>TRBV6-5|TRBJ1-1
CASSGASGDTEAFF
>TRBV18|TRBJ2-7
CASSPTTDSYEQYF
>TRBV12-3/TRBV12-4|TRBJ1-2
CASSSNYGYTF
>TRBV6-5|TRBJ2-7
CASRDRQRLVQYF
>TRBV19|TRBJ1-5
CASSFTGGRGNQPQHF
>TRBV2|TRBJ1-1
CASRRGTSGTEAFF
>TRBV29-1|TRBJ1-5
CSALQGNNQPQHF